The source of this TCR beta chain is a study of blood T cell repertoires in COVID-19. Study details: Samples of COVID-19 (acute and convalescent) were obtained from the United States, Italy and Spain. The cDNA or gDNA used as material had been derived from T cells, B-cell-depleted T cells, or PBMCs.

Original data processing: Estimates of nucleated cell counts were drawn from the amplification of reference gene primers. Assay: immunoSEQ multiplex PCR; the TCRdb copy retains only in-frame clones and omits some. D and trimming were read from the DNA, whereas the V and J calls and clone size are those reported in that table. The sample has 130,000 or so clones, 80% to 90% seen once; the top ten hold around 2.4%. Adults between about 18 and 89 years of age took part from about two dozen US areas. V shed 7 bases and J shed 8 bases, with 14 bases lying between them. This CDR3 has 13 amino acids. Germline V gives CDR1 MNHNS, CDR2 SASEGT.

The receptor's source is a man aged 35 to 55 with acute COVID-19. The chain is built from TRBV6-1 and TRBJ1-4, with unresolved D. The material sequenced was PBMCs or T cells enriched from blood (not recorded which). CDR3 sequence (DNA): TGTGCCAGCAAGGGAGGGTTTGGGGAAAAACTGTTTTTT. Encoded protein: CASKGGFGEKLFF.